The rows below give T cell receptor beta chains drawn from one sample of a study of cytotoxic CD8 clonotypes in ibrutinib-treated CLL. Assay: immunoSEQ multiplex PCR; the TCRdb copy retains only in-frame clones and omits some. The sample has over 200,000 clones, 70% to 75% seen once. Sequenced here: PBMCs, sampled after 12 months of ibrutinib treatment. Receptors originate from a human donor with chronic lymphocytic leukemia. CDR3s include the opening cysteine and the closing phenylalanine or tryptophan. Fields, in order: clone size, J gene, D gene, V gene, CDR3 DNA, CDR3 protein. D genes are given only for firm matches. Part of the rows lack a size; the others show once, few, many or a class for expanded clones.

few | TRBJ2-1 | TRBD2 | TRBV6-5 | TGTGCCAGCAGTTCGGGGGGGGAGCAGTTCTTC | CASSSGGEQFF
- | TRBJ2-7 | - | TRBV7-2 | TGTGCCAGCAGCTTTGTCGCAGGAGTCAACGAGCAGTACTTC | CASSFVAGVNEQYF
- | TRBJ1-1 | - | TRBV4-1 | TGCGCCAGCAGCCGGGTCCCTAGGGGAGACACTGAAGCTTTCTTT | CASSRVPRGDTEAFF
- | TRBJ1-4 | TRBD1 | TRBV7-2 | TGTGCCAGCAGGTCCGGGACAGGGAATGAAAAACTGTTTTTT | CASRSGTGNEKLFF
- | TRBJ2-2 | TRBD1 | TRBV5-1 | TGCGCCAGCAGCTTATCGACAGGGTCCACCGGGGAGCTGTTTTTT | CASSLSTGSTGELFF
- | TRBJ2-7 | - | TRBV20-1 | TGCAGTGCTCCCTTCTACGAGCAGTACTTC | CSAPFYEQYF
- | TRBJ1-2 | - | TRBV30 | TGTGCCTGGAGGGGTGGGGACTTAAAGAACTATGGCTACACCTTC | CAWRGGDLKNYGYTF
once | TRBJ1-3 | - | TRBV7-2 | TGTGCCAGCAGCTTAGCGGGGGTTGACACCATATATTTT | CASSLAGVDTIYF
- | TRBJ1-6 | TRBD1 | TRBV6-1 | TGTGCCAGCACCCGACAGGGGGCGAGTAATTCACCCCTCCACTTT | CASTRQGASNSPLHF
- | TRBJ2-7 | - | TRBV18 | TGTGCCAGCTCAACGAAGCGGACCACCTACGAGCAGTACTTC | CASSTKRTTYEQYF
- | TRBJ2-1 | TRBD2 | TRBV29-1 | TGCAGCGTTGAAGCGCTAGCGGGGAGCTCCTACAATGAGCAGTTCTTC | CSVEALAGSSYNEQFF
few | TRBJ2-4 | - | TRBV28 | TGTGCCAGCAGTTTGGGCGGGTTAGCCAAAAACATTCAGTACTTC | CASSLGGLAKNIQYF